These 22 T cell receptor beta chains share one sample of origin, sequenced in a study of T cell responses to AZD1222 COVID-19 vaccine. The method was immunoSEQ multiplex PCR; TCRdb's version includes in-frame clones alone and lacks a portion of them. The table shows around 28,000 clones, with 75% to 90% occurring only once. Sequenced material: peripheral blood, taken on day 0 of AZD1222 vaccination. All receptors come from an adult in good health.

The chain combines TRBV4-2 with TRBJ2-2, with a weak D call TRBD2 (5 bases). Germline V lookup: CDR1 LGHNA, CDR2 YNFKEQ. V lost 0 bases, J lost 6 bases, and 14 bases lay in between. The CDR3 runs 16 residues. The chain's CDR3 is CASSQDTLTTSGELFF. Written as DNA, the CDR3 is TGTGCCAGCAGCCAAGATACCCTGACTACCTCCGGGGAGCTGTTTTTT.

The chain joins TRBV24-1 to TRBJ2-2, with D possibly matching TRBD2 (5 bases). This CDR3 spans 14 amino acids. The germline V gene encodes CDR1 KGHDR and CDR2 SFDVKD. Trimming removed 7 bases at V and 3 bases at J, with 11 bases between. CDR3 nucleotide sequence: TGTGCCACCAGAGCCCACGGGGACACCGGGGAGCTGTTTTTT. This encodes CATRAHGDTGELFF.

V gene TRBV28 combines with J gene TRBJ1-5; TRBD1 might be the D (5 bases). CDR3 size: 16 residues. V gave up 3 bases and J gave up 1 base, with 13 bases separating them. Germline loops: CDR1 MDHEN, CDR2 SYDVKM. DNA of the CDR3: TGTGCCAGCAGTTTGAGAGGGGTAATGAGCAATCAGCCCCAGCATTTT. Protein: CASSLRGVMSNQPQHF. Together with reference TRBV28 and TRBJ1-5, the CDR3 gives the full variable domain: DVKVTQSSRYLVKRTGEKVFLECVQDMDHENMFWYRQDPGLGLRLIYFSYDVKMKEKGDIPEGYSVSREKKERFSLILESASTNQTSMYLCASSLRGVMSNQPQHFGDGTRLSIL.

The chain combines TRBV3-1 (or the pseudogene TRBV3-2) with TRBJ2-7, with TRBD2 identical over 9 bases. The V gene end was trimmed by 0 bases and the J gene end by 1 base; junction bases not matched to a gene: 4. CDR1 is LGHDT, CDR2 YNNKEL, per germline (reference sequence). This CDR3 region has 16 residues. For the CDR3, the DNA is TGTGCCAGCAGCCAAGATTGGCGGGAGGGGTCCTACGAGCAGTACTTC. Residues: CASSQDWREGSYEQYF.

This chain joins TRBV4-2 and TRBJ2-3, with D maybe TRBD1 (6 bases). Germline loops: CDR1 LGHNA, CDR2 YNFKEQ. Trimming pared 1 base from V and 4 bases from J, leaving 9 bases between. This CDR3 comprises 14 residues. The CDR3 loop is CASSQAQGSDTQYF. In nucleotides, the CDR3 is TGTGCCAGCAGCCAAGCACAGGGATCAGATACGCAGTATTTT.

This clone has just a few counts. The chain recombines TRBV10-2 with TRBJ1-5, with 7 positions matching TRBD1. Germline values: CDR1 WSHSY, CDR2 SAAADI. This CDR3 is 14 amino acids long. Losses at the gene ends were 6 bases for V and 0 bases for J; bases not matched to a gene: 2. CDR3 amino acids: CASRQGYSNQPQHF. The CDR3 bases are TGCGCCAGCAGACAGGGGTATAGCAATCAGCCCCAGCATTTT.

This clone showed up just once. The chain is built from TRBV18 and TRBJ2-3, with D tentatively TRBD2 (6 bases). The germline V and J ends were trimmed by 6 bases and 1 base, with 11 bases remaining between them. CDR3 length: 14 amino acids. CDR1 is KGHSH and CDR2 is LQKENI in the germline V gene. CDR3 residues: CASSQGLGTDTQYF. The CDR3 DNA reads as TGTGCCAGCTCCCAGGGACTTGGCACAGATACGCAGTATTTT.

The J gene is TRBJ1-5, the V gene TRBV6-6; D may be TRBD1 (5 bases). CDR1 MNHNY and CDR2 SVGAGI come from the germline V gene (reference sequence). This CDR3 contains 15 residues. The ends were cut back, 2 bases at V and 7 bases at J, with 15 bases in the middle. The CDR3 DNA is TGTGCCAGCAGTTACCCCACCAGTGCAGGGCAGCCCCAGCATTTT. As protein: CASSYPTSAGQPQHF.

This sequence joins TRBV7-2 and TRBJ2-5; D is undetermined. The V end lost 3 bases, the J end lost 0 bases, and 2 bases lay between the germline ends. The CDR3 extends over 12 amino acids. Germline V gene lookup returns CDR1 SGHTA and CDR2 FQGNSA. Here the CDR3 DNA reads TGTGCCAGCAGCTTTTACCAAGAGACCCAGTACTTC. Protein product: CASSFYQETQYF.

The chain carries TRBV19 and TRBJ1-3; the match to TRBD1 covers 7 bases. Per germline, CDR1 LNHDA and CDR2 SQIVND (reference sequence). The V and J ends lost 8 bases and 4 bases, in that order; junction bases with no gene match: 5. The CDR3 contains 13 residues. CDR3 sequence reads: CASSTGWGNTIYF. The CDR3 coding sequence is TGTGCCAGTTCGACAGGGTGGGGAAACACCATATATTTT.

The rearrangement links TRBV5-1 to TRBJ2-1; 12 bases match TRBD2. Per the germline V gene, CDR1 is SGHRS and CDR2 is YFSETQ. The CDR3 covers 15 residues. J gave up 10 bases and V 1 base, and 6 bases lay outside the gene matches. The CDR3 DNA is TGCGCCAGCAGCTTGCTCGGACTAGCGGGGTCCGAGCAGTTCTTC. It specifies CASSLLGLAGSEQFF.

This clone has a single count. This chain links TRBV5-6 with TRBJ1-1; D possibly corresponds to TRBD1 (6 bases). The CDR3 contains 14 residues. Trimming took off 2 bases at V and 5 bases at J, with 13 bases between the two ends. Germline-derived CDR1 and CDR2 are SGHDT and YYEEEE. The CDR3 reads CASSFEQRGTEAFF. The CDR3 DNA reads as TGTGCCAGCAGCTTTGAACAAAGGGGGACTGAAGCTTTCTTT.

The rearrangement links TRBV28 to TRBJ2-6, with D maybe TRBD1 (6 bases). Trimming shortened V by 10 bases and J by 1 base, and 11 bases separated the two germline ends. This CDR3 contains 14 residues. The germline gives CDR1 MDHEN, CDR2 SYDVKM. The CDR3 DNA sequence: TGTGCCATCACCAGGGGATCTGGGGCCAACGTCCTGACTTTC. It yields the protein CAITRGSGANVLTF.

The chain combines TRBV6-5 with TRBJ1-1, with 7 nucleotides matching TRBD1. Trimming at V came to 2 bases and at J to 6 bases, leaving 3 bases not matched to a gene. This CDR3 contains 13 residues. Germline V gene data show CDR1 as MNHEY and CDR2 as SVGAGI. The DNA of the CDR3 is TGTGCCAGCAGTTACGGGACAGCGTCTGAAGCTTTCTTT. This translates into CASSYGTASEAFF.

This chain links TRBV5-1 with TRBJ2-3, with 11 bases identical to TRBD1. The V gene's germline CDR1 is SGHRS and CDR2 YFSETQ. This CDR3 has 14 residues. The V segment lost 3 bases and the J segment 5 bases; nucleotides outside the gene matches: 2. CDR3 amino acids: CASSSGTGGDTQYF. CDR3 nucleotides: TGCGCCAGCAGCTCCGGGACAGGGGGAGATACGCAGTATTTT.

This chain joins TRBV18 and TRBJ2-1, with unresolved D. This CDR3 contains 12 residues. The germline V gene encodes CDR1 KGHSH and CDR2 LQKENI. V lost 1 base, J lost 9 bases, and 7 bases lay in between. The CDR3 nucleotides read TGTGCCAGCTCACCACAGCCCGGTGAGCAGTTCTTC. Its protein is CASSPQPGEQFF.

The chain recombines TRBV2 with TRBJ2-2; 7 nucleotides agree with TRBD2. With 3 bases clipped from V and 4 bases from J, the junction kept 5 bases outside the gene matches. The CDR3 length is 15 residues. From germline, CDR1 is SNHLY and CDR2 FYNNEI. DNA for the CDR3: TGTGCCAGCAGTGAGGGCGGGGGAGGCACCGGGGAGCTGTTTTTT. Encoded protein: CASSEGGGGTGELFF.

V is TRBV9 and J is TRBJ1-1; D ambiguous. Germline CDR1 SGDLS, CDR2 YYNGEE. Trimming took off 3 bases at V and 1 base at J, with 7 bases between the two ends. This CDR3 region has 13 residues. CDR3 in amino acids: CASSARWNTEAFF. CDR3 in DNA: TGTGCCAGCAGCGCTCGGTGGAACACTGAAGCTTTCTTT.

The sample holds one count of this clone. The V call is TRBV10-1, the J call TRBJ1-1; D gene ambiguous. V was trimmed by 0 bases and J by 7 bases, leaving 15 bases between them. The CDR3 totals 15 residues. Germline V lookup: CDR1 WNHNN, CDR2 SYGVQD (reference sequence). The CDR3 region has the DNA TGCGCCAGCAGTGAGTCTATTTGGCAGAGTGATGAAGCTTTCTTT. This codes for CASSESIWQSDEAFF.

This rearrangement joins TRBV9 to TRBJ1-5; D remains unclear. The CDR3 is made up of 13 amino acids. V dropped 2 bases and J dropped 6 bases, with 9 bases sitting between them. The germline gives CDR1 SGDLS, CDR2 YYNGEE. CDR3 loop: CASSVDAVQPQHF. CDR3 nucleotides: TGTGCCAGCAGCGTGGACGCGGTTCAGCCCCAGCATTTT.

The genes are TRBV29-1 and TRBJ2-7, with a possible D match to TRBD2 (6 bases). The CDR3 spans 13 residues. Germline CDR1 reads SQVTM; CDR2 reads ANQGSEA. Trimming pared 1 base from V and 2 bases from J, leaving 9 bases between. As DNA, the CDR3 is TGCAGCGTTGAAGTGCGCGGGACCTACGAGCAGTACTTC. Translation gives CSVEVRGTYEQYF.

The V call is TRBV12-3 or TRBV12-4, the J call TRBJ1-1; D is perhaps TRBD1 (6 bases). V lost 5 bases, J lost 2 bases, and 9 bases lay in between. CDR3 length equals 13 residues. CDR3 DNA: TGTGCCAGCAGTAAACAGGGTAACACTGAAGCTTTCTTT. Translating gives CASSKQGNTEAFF.